The rows below give T cell receptor beta chains drawn from one sample of a study of T cell repertoires in cytomegalovirus infection. MiXCR, run by TCRdb on the reads, gives a single entry per CDR3 protein. Of 570,000 or so distinct CDR3 sequences listed, approximately 40% are singletons. For these receptors, no antigen is known. The starting material was cultured PBMCs, obtained from culture after CMV antigen stimulation. The receptors originated from a human donor in good health (CMV status not recorded). Some clones in this sample may be carry-over from other donors' samples. Both conserved end residues are part of each CDR3. The D gene is left open where the match is weak. Not every row has a clone size; where given, it reads once, few, many or a size class.

D: .; size: few; V: TRBV6-2/TRBV6-3; J: TRBJ2-7; CDR3: CASSYSSDYEQYF; DNA: TGTGCCAGCAGTTACTCCTCAGACTACGAGCAGTACTTC
D: .; size: few; V: TRBV7-6; J: TRBJ2-1; CDR3: CASSPGGRGREQFF; DNA: TGTGCCAGCAGCCCAGGCGGTCGGGGACGTGAGCAGTTCTTC
D: .; size: .; V: TRBV29-1; J: TRBJ1-2; CDR3: CSVNPVGYGYTF; DNA: TGCAGCGTCAATCCGGTCGGCTATGGCTACACCTTC
D: .; size: .; V: TRBV7-8; J: TRBJ2-7; CDR3: CASSLTTAPYEQYF; DNA: TGTGCCAGCAGCCTCACGACAGCTCCCTACGAGCAGTACTTC
D: .; size: .; V: TRBV7-2; J: TRBJ1-2; CDR3: CASSPRTESYGYTF; DNA: TGTGCCAGCAGCCCCAGGACGGAGAGCTATGGCTACACCTTC
D: .; size: few; V: TRBV7-9; J: TRBJ2-5; CDR3: CASSPRTGRRQETQYF; DNA: TGTGCCAGCAGCCCCCGAACGGGACGCCGACAAGAGACCCAGTACTTC
D: .; size: few; V: TRBV7-2; J: TRBJ2-1; CDR3: CASSLVGSSSYNEQFF; DNA: TGTGCCAGCAGCTTAGTGGGATCAAGCTCCTACAATGAGCAGTTCTTC
D: TRBD1; size: .; V: TRBV6-6; J: TRBJ1-3; CDR3: CASSYSETGAGNTIYF; DNA: TGTGCCAGCAGTTACTCGGAGACAGGGGCTGGAAACACCATATATTTT
D: .; size: .; V: TRBV20-1; J: TRBJ1-1; CDR3: CSARATTNTEAFF; DNA: TGCAGTGCTAGAGCGACGACGAACACTGAAGCTTTCTTT
D: .; size: few; V: TRBV7-2; J: TRBJ2-7; CDR3: CASTLYEQYF; DNA: TGTGCCAGCACCCTCTACGAGCAGTACTTC
D: .; size: .; V: TRBV7-2; J: TRBJ2-3; CDR3: CASSPLGGPVADTQYF; DNA: TGTGCCAGCAGCCCCCTTGGGGGGCCGGTGGCAGATACGCAGTATTTT
D: TRBD2; size: .; V: TRBV20-1; J: TRBJ2-5; CDR3: CSALSPLAGGETQYF; DNA: TGCAGTGCTCTCTCCCCACTAGCGGGCGGGGAGACCCAGTACTTC
D: .; size: once; V: TRBV6-5; J: TRBJ2-7; CDR3: CASSSPLDPYEQYF; DNA: TGTGCCAGCAGTTCCCCTCTAGATCCCTACGAGCAGTACTTC
D: .; size: .; V: TRBV6-9; J: TRBJ2-2; CDR3: CASIWGPAGELFF; DNA: TGTGCCAGCATCTGGGGGCCCGCCGGGGAGCTGTTTTTT
D: TRBD1; size: few; V: TRBV7-6; J: TRBJ2-7; CDR3: CASSLGTGTATYEQYF; DNA: TGTGCCAGCAGCTTGGGAACCGGGACAGCAACCTACGAGCAGTACTTC
D: .; size: few; V: TRBV7-9; J: TRBJ2-2; CDR3: CASSPWGDTGELFF; DNA: TGTGCCAGCAGCCCCTGGGGTGACACCGGGGAGCTGTTTTTT
D: .; size: once; V: TRBV19; J: TRBJ1-3; CDR3: CASGQGRGNTIYF; DNA: TGTGCCAGCGGCCAGGGGCGAGGAAACACCATATATTTT
D: TRBD2; size: .; V: TRBV15; J: TRBJ2-3; CDR3: CAAASGGMGADTQYF; DNA: TGTGCCGCAGCCAGCGGGGGGATGGGGGCAGATACGCAGTATTTT
D: .; size: .; V: TRBV7-4; J: TRBJ2-7; CDR3: CASSFGGDSQYF; DNA: TGTGCCAGCAGCTTCGGAGGGGACAGCCAGTACTTC
D: .; size: .; V: TRBV20-1; J: TRBJ2-5; CDR3: CSAIRGAETQYF; DNA: TGCAGTGCAATAAGAGGGGCAGAGACCCAGTACTTC
D: TRBD2; size: few; V: TRBV14; J: TRBJ2-1; CDR3: CASSQVRREGYNEQFF; DNA: TGTGCCAGCAGCCAAGTTAGGCGGGAGGGCTACAATGAGCAGTTCTTC
D: TRBD2; size: .; V: TRBV7-9; J: TRBJ2-2; CDR3: CASSPGLANTGELFF; DNA: TGTGCCAGCAGTCCGGGACTAGCGAACACCGGGGAGCTGTTTTTT
D: .; size: .; V: TRBV7-6; J: TRBJ2-5; CDR3: CASSLRAQETQYF; DNA: TGTGCCAGCAGCCTCCGGGCCCAAGAGACCCAGTACTTC
D: .; size: few; V: TRBV7-8; J: TRBJ2-3; CDR3: CASSYRTAGGADTQYF; DNA: TGTGCCAGCAGCTATAGGACGGCAGGAGGGGCAGATACGCAGTATTTT
D: TRBD1; size: .; V: TRBV5-4; J: TRBJ1-6; CDR3: CASNRQGYSSLHF; DNA: TGTGCCAGCAACCGACAGGGGTATAGCTCCCTCCACTTT
D: .; size: once; V: TRBV6-6; J: TRBJ2-1; CDR3: CASSVEYFHNEQFF; DNA: TGTGCCAGCAGCGTGGAGTACTTTCACAATGAGCAGTTCTTC
D: TRBD2; size: few; V: TRBV11-2; J: TRBJ2-3; CDR3: CASSMRGARTDTQYF; DNA: TGTGCCAGCAGCATGCGGGGGGCACGCACAGATACGCAGTATTTT
D: TRBD2; size: few; V: TRBV6-5; J: TRBJ2-7; CDR3: CASSFHAPGTSGSWGYEQYF; DNA: TGTGCCAGCAGTTTCCACGCCCCCGGGACTAGCGGGAGTTGGGGATACGAGCAGTACTTC
D: .; size: .; V: TRBV2; J: TRBJ2-1; CDR3: CASSESPSYNEQFF; DNA: TGTGCCAGCAGTGAAAGTCCCTCCTACAATGAGCAGTTCTTC
D: .; size: .; V: TRBV15; J: TRBJ2-3; CDR3: CATSREALTDTQYF; DNA: TGTGCCACCAGCAGAGAGGCCCTGACAGATACGCAGTATTTT
D: TRBD1; size: once; V: TRBV7-2; J: TRBJ1-5; CDR3: CASSGTGVPQHF; DNA: TGTGCCAGCAGCGGAACAGGGGTCCCCCAGCATTTT
D: .; size: few; V: TRBV5-5; J: TRBJ1-6; CDR3: CASSLGPYNSPLHF; DNA: TGTGCCAGCAGCCTTGGACCTTATAATTCACCCCTCCACTTT
D: .; size: few; V: TRBV7-8; J: TRBJ1-2; CDR3: CASSPDRKYGYTF; DNA: TGTGCCAGCAGTCCGGACAGAAAATATGGCTACACCTTC
D: .; size: .; V: TRBV19; J: TRBJ2-2; CDR3: CATSTWGGRDTGELFF; DNA: TGTGCCACCTCCACTTGGGGGGGGCGCGACACCGGGGAGCTGTTTTTT
D: .; size: few; V: TRBV6-1; J: TRBJ1-5; CDR3: CASSPGGDLNQPQHF; DNA: TGTGCCAGCAGTCCCGGAGGGGACCTTAATCAGCCCCAGCATTTT
D: .; size: few; V: TRBV12-3/TRBV12-4; J: TRBJ2-2; CDR3: CASSLWAANTGELFF; DNA: TGTGCCAGCAGTTTGTGGGCAGCGAACACCGGGGAGCTGTTTTTT
D: TRBD1; size: few; V: TRBV7-9; J: TRBJ2-7; CDR3: CASSSDAGGLSSYEQYF; DNA: TGTGCCAGCAGCTCTGACGCAGGGGGCCTTAGCTCCTACGAGCAGTACTTC
D: .; size: .; V: TRBV29-1; J: TRBJ2-2; CDR3: CSVRTNRAGELFF; DNA: TGCAGCGTCCGGACAAATCGAGCCGGGGAGCTGTTTTTT
D: .; size: .; V: TRBV2; J: TRBJ1-5; CDR3: CASSRGSGSPYSNQPQHF; DNA: TGTGCCAGCAGTAGGGGTTCGGGCAGCCCCTATAGCAATCAGCCCCAGCATTTT
D: TRBD1; size: .; V: TRBV7-2; J: TRBJ2-7; CDR3: CASSRDRGWYEQYF; DNA: TGTGCCAGCAGCCGAGACAGGGGGTGGTACGAGCAGTACTTC